A single sample is the source of the 14 T cell receptor beta chains below, sequenced in a study of T cell changes during pregnancy in multiple sclerosis. The data were produced by immunoSEQ multiplex PCR, yet TCRdb's version contains in-frame clones alone and is incomplete. Of 30,000 to 45,000 clones detected, just over 85% appear once; the ten largest clones hold around 1.2%. Material: CD4+ T cells from peripheral blood mononuclear cells, obtained before pregnancy. Receptors were obtained from a female donor with multiple sclerosis, enrolled in a pregnancy study.

This clone was seen more than once but under ten times. This chain connects TRBV5-1 to TRBJ2-1; D ambiguous. The CDR3 totals 12 residues. Per germline, CDR1 SGHRS and CDR2 YFSETQ. The V end lost 1 base, the J end lost 6 bases, and 5 bases lay between the germline ends. The CDR3 bases are TGCGCCAGCAGCTTGACTTCCAATGAGCAGTTCTTC. As protein: CASSLTSNEQFF. Looking up the rest from reference TRBV5-1 and TRBJ2-1 gives the full variable domain: KAGVTQTPRYLIKTRGQQVTLSCSPISGHRSVSWYQQTPGQGLQFLFEYFSETQRNKGNFPGRFSGRQFSNSRSEMNVSTLELGDSALYLCASSLTSNEQFFGPGTRLTVL.

The chain uses TRBV14 and TRBJ2-7; 8 bases line up with TRBD2. The CDR3 covers 17 residues. V gave up 3 bases and J gave up 5 bases; unmatched junction bases: 15. The germline V gene has CDR1 SGHDN and CDR2 FVKESK. Here the CDR3 reads CASSQSLRGREGHEQYF. CDR3 nucleotide sequence: TGTGCCAGCAGCCAGAGCCTGAGGGGCCGGGAGGGACACGAGCAGTACTTC.

The CDR3, as DNA: TGTGCCAGCTCACCGATCGGGGACTCAACCTACGAGCAGTACTTC. It yields the protein CASSPIGDSTYEQYF. The chain links TRBV18 to TRBJ2-7; D is possibly TRBD2 (6 bases). The CDR3 is 15 amino acids. With 3 bases removed from V and 2 bases from J, the gap between germline ends came to 14 bases. CDR1 and CDR2 from the germline V gene are KGHSH and LQKENI.

The gene calls are TRBV7-2 and TRBJ2-1; TRBD2 agrees at 11 bases. Germline-derived CDR1 and CDR2 are SGHTA and FQGNSA. With V trimmed by 11 bases and J by 6 bases, 9 bases remained unmatched. There are 14 residues in the CDR3. Here the CDR3 DNA reads TGTGCCCTAGGTAGCGGGAGGGGTCGCAATGAGCAGTTCTTC. Translated, it gives CALGSGRGRNEQFF.

V and J are TRBV5-4 and TRBJ1-4, with 10 nucleotides matching TRBD1. Germline CDR1 is SGHNT and CDR2 is YYREEE (reference sequence). J was trimmed by 6 bases and V by 0 bases; bases with no gene match: 2. This CDR3 comprises 15 residues. CDR3 DNA: TGTGCCAGCAGCTTGGGTGGACAGGGGGATGAAAAACTGTTTTTT. Protein sequence: CASSLGGQGDEKLFF.

The chain links TRBV5-1 to TRBJ2-7; D perhaps matches TRBD2 (6 bases). The CDR3 totals 15 residues. V was trimmed by 0 bases and J by 3 bases, leaving 13 bases between them. Germline CDR1 is SGHRS and CDR2 is YFSETQ. In nucleotides, the CDR3 is TGCGCCAGCAGCTTGGGTAACACGGGGGACTACGAGCAGTACTTC. It specifies CASSLGNTGDYEQYF.

The chain couples TRBV30 to TRBJ2-1; a possible D gene is TRBD2 (5 bases). V was pared by 0 bases and J by 5 bases, with 14 bases between. The length of the CDR3 is 15 residues. CDR1 is GTSNPN and CDR2 is SVGIG in the germline V gene (reference sequence). CDR3 amino acids: CAWSVRGSIHNEQFF. The CDR3 coding sequence is TGTGCCTGGAGTGTACGAGGGAGTATCCACAATGAGCAGTTCTTC. Looking up the rest from reference TRBV30 and TRBJ2-1 gives the full variable domain: SQTIHQWPATLVQPVGSPLSLECTVEGTSNPNLYWYRQAAGRGLQLLFYSVGIGQISSEVPQNLSASRPQDRQFILSSKKLLLSDSGFYLCAWSVRGSIHNEQFFGPGTRLTVL.

This clone was counted only a few times. The V gene is TRBV28, the J gene TRBJ2-7, with 10 positions matching TRBD2. The CDR3 sequence is 15 residues long. Germline trimming cut 6 bases from V and 4 bases from J; bases unmatched to any gene: 9. Looked up from germline, CDR1 is MDHEN and CDR2 is SYDVKM. This chain's CDR3 is CASSPPLAGVYEQYF. The CDR3 DNA is TGTGCCAGCAGCCCTCCCCTAGCGGGAGTTTACGAGCAGTACTTC.

This chain links TRBV30 with TRBJ2-1, with 7 nucleotides matching TRBD2. Germline-derived CDR1 and CDR2 are GTSNPN and SVGIG (reference sequence). This CDR3 spans 14 amino acids. V dropped 0 bases and J dropped 4; count of bases not matched to a gene: 3. The CDR3 is CAWSVPGGYNEQFF. The CDR3 region has the DNA TGTGCCTGGAGTGTCCCGGGAGGATACAATGAGCAGTTCTTC.

The DNA for the CDR3 is TGTGCCAGCAGCTTAGAAGACAGCCCCAAAAACATTCAGTACTTC. Translation gives CASSLEDSPKNIQYF. The V gene is TRBV7-2, the J gene TRBJ2-4; tentative D call: TRBD1 (5 bases). The CDR3 consists of 15 residues. The V gene's germline CDR1 is SGHTA and CDR2 FQGNSA. V lost 1 base to trimming and J lost 2 bases, with 9 bases between them. Drawing the rest from reference TRBV7-2 and TRBJ2-4, the complete variable domain is GAGVSQSPSNKVTEKGKDVELRCDPISGHTALYWYRQSLGQGLEFLIYFQGNSAPDKSGLPSDRFSAERTGGSVSTLTIQRTQQEDSAVYLCASSLEDSPKNIQYFGAGTRLSVL.

This chain joins TRBV6-5 and TRBJ1-2; the match to TRBD1 covers 9 bases. Trimming took 2 bases from V and 10 from J; bases not matched to a gene: 8. In germline, CDR1 is MNHEY, CDR2 SVGAGI. The CDR3 contains 14 residues. The CDR3 protein is CASSYRAGQGIYTF. DNA of the CDR3: TGTGCCAGCAGTTACCGCGCGGGACAGGGAATCTACACCTTC.

The chain is built from TRBV30 and TRBJ1-2, with 10 bases fitting TRBD1. The V gene end was trimmed by 3 bases and the J gene end by 6 bases; junction bases not matched to a gene: 4. CDR1 and CDR2 (germline): GTSNPN, SVGIG (reference sequence). This CDR3 has 13 residues. The chain's CDR3 is CAWRGGTGDGYTF. The CDR3 region has the DNA TGTGCCTGGAGGGGGGGGACAGGGGATGGCTACACCTTC.

This clone was picked up a small number of times. V and J are TRBV7-2 and TRBJ1-4; D perhaps matches TRBD1 (5 bases). The CDR3 totals 15 residues. The germline gives CDR1 SGHTA, CDR2 FQGNSA. V was pared by 5 bases and J by 8 bases, with 18 bases between. CDR3 DNA sequence: TGTGCCAGCAGCCCCGACCGGGGGAGGAAGGAAAAACTGTTTTTT. It specifies CASSPDRGRKEKLFF.

The chain recombines TRBV5-6 with TRBJ2-3; the D gene is possibly TRBD2 (6 bases). Trimming shortened V by 6 bases and J by 5 bases, and 19 bases separated the two germline ends. Germline V lookup: CDR1 SGHDT, CDR2 YYEEEE. The CDR3 extends over 15 amino acids. The CDR3 protein is CASTTLTGAIDTQYF. The CDR3 DNA reads TGTGCCAGCACCACCCTTACGGGAGCGATAGATACGCAGTATTTT.